This T cell receptor beta chain is drawn from a study of blood T cell repertoires in COVID-19. Overall study: The analysed material was cDNA or gDNA that came from T cells, B-cell-depleted T cells, or PBMCs.

The length of the CDR3 is 12 residues. The germline gives CDR1 SEHNR, CDR2 FQNEAQ (reference sequence). The V end was cut by 5 bases, the J end by 4 bases, with 9 bases between. In the original processing: It was from reference gene primer amplification that nucleated cell counts were estimated. The assay was immunoSEQ multiplex PCR, and TCRdb's table has in-frame clones only and misses some. V, J and clone size reflect that table, while D and trimming were determined from the DNA. The table shows 73,000 or so clones, with more than 90% occurring only once. This chain joins TRBV7-9 and TRBJ2-7; no definite D call. The TCR sequence derives from a human donor with active COVID-19. The donor label of this sample is uncertain. The sequencing input was peripheral blood. The CDR3 bases are TGTGCCAGCAGCCCCCCCTTATACGAGCAGTACTTC. Translation: CASSPPLYEQYF.